The 13 T cell receptor beta chains below all came from one sample that was sequenced in a study of blood T cells in healthy people across ages. A J-beta primer mix and a sample-barcoded 5' primer were used in a second PCR of roughly 7 to 12 cycles. MiXCR was run by TCRdb on the 5' RACE reads, yielding one entry per CDR3 protein. This table holds some 690,000 distinct CDR3 sequences, about 20% found once. The sample consisted of blood. The receptors come from a man in his 70s in good health.

This clonotype has a handful of counts. The chain joins TRBV27 to TRBJ2-3; 8 bases match TRBD2. This CDR3 has 14 residues. Germline trimming cut 3 bases from V and 6 bases from J; bases unmatched to any gene: 5. Per germline, CDR1 MNHEY and CDR2 SMNVEV (reference sequence). The CDR3 DNA is TGTGCCAGCAGTTTCTCAGCGGGAGCTGATACGCAGTATTTT. It encodes CASSFSAGADTQYF.

This clonotype was detected only once. This chain links TRBV29-1 with TRBJ2-5; possible D gene TRBD1, 6 bases. The J call is doubtful: the DNA matches TRBJ2-1 better. The CDR3 spans 11 residues. Germline CDR1 SQVTM, CDR2 ANQGSEA. The CDR3 coding sequence is TGCAGCGTTGTGGGGGCAGGTGAGCAGTTCTTC. Protein product: CSVVGAGEQFF.

The chain links TRBV6-1 to TRBJ1-2, with 7 bases matching TRBD1. The CDR3 is 13 amino acids. The junction had 1 base not matched to a gene; V was cut back by 0 bases and J by 6 bases. Germline CDR1 is MNHNS and CDR2 is SASEGT. CDR3 amino acids: CASSEATGNGYTF. The CDR3 DNA sequence: TGTGCCAGCAGTGAAGCGACAGGGAATGGCTACACCTTC.

This clonotype has more than one count but fewer than ten. This sequence joins TRBV29-1 and TRBJ2-5; D possibly uses TRBD1 or TRBD2 (5 bases each). Per the germline V gene, CDR1 is SQVTM and CDR2 is ANQGSEA. The germline V and J ends were trimmed by 7 bases and 2 bases, with 14 bases remaining between them. CDR3 length equals 13 residues. CDR3 DNA sequence: TGCAGCGCTACCGGGACGCATCAAGAGACCCAGTACTTC. Encoded protein: CSATGTHQETQYF.

In its sample, this clonotype was seen a few times. This chain joins TRBV5-1 and TRBJ2-7; 7 bases agree with TRBD1. The J call may not be correct, given that the DNA end is closer to TRBJ2-5. The V gene's germline CDR1 is SGHRS and CDR2 YFSETQ. This CDR3 region has 16 residues. CDR3 coding DNA: TGCGCCAGCAAACCGCTTCTGGCAGGGGGACAAGAGACCCAGTACTTC. This gives the protein CASKPLLAGGQETQYF.

CDR3: CASSSELAGPGTQYF. The CDR3 nucleotides read TGTGCCAGCAGTAGTGAGCTAGCGGGGCCTGGGACCCAGTACTTC. The chain joins TRBV2 to TRBJ2-5, with 9 bases identical to TRBD2. V was pared by 5 bases and J by 7 bases, with 11 bases of the junction left unmatched. The CDR3 length is 15 residues. CDR1 SNHLY and CDR2 FYNNEI come from the germline V gene.

V gene TRBV11-1 combines with J gene TRBJ2-5; D unclear. Trimming cost V 5 bases and J 5 bases, with 24 bases left between them. CDR1 is SGHAT, CDR2 FQDESV, per germline (reference sequence). The CDR3 length is 17 residues. DNA of the CDR3: TGTGCCAGCAGCCTCGCAGGACGGAGAGCCTCTTCGGAGACCCAGTACTTC. This encodes CASSLAGRRASSETQYF. Full variable domain (outside the CDR3, taken from reference TRBV11-1 and TRBJ2-5): EAEVAQSPRYKITEKSQAVAFWCDPISGHATLYWYRQILGQGPELLVQFQDESVVDDSQLPKDRFSAERLKGVDSTLKIQPAELGDSAMYLCASSLAGRRASSETQYFGPGTRLLVL.

The V and J genes are TRBV10-3 and TRBJ2-3; the D gene is possibly TRBD2 (6 bases). Germline V gene lookup returns CDR1 ENHRY and CDR2 SYGVKD. The germline V and J ends were trimmed by 2 bases and 1 base, with 16 bases remaining between them. This CDR3 spans 17 amino acids. The chain's CDR3 is CAISEGFRGSGTDTQYF. Written as DNA, the CDR3 is TGTGCCATCAGTGAGGGGTTTCGGGGGTCTGGCACAGATACGCAGTATTTT.

The rearrangement uses TRBV29-1 and TRBJ2-1; tentatively, D is TRBD2 (5 bases). The length of the CDR3 is 13 residues. CDR1 is SQVTM and CDR2 is ANQGSEA in the germline V gene. V lost 7 bases and J lost 4, with 14 bases in between. The CDR3 nucleotides read TGCAGCGCTGAGGAGGTTGGTTACAATGAGCAGTTCTTC. This gives the protein CSAEEVGYNEQFF.

The chain couples TRBV5-1 to TRBJ1-5; possibly TRBD1 for D (6 bases). Trimming removed 4 bases at V and 2 bases at J, with 13 bases between. The length of the CDR3 is 15 residues. The germline V gene encodes CDR1 SGHRS and CDR2 YFSETQ. CDR3 region: CASSPEGGGNQPQHF. The CDR3 bases are TGCGCCAGCAGCCCGGAGGGGGGGGGCAATCAGCCCCAGCATTTT.

This clonotype was detected a few times. The rearrangement links TRBV19 to TRBJ2-3, with TRBD2 identical over 10 bases. CDR3 length equals 13 residues. Germline CDR1 is LNHDA and CDR2 is SQIVND (reference sequence). V was pared by 10 bases and J by 3 bases, with 4 bases of the junction left unmatched. The CDR3 DNA reads as TGTGCCACCACTAGCGGGGAGACAGATACGCAGTATTTT. Its translation: CATTSGETDTQYF.

This clonotype was seen only a few times. The V and J genes are TRBV6-5 and TRBJ2-7; the D gene is possibly TRBD1 (6 bases). The CDR3 extends over 13 amino acids. Trimming pared 0 bases from V and 6 bases from J, leaving 9 bases between. The V gene's germline CDR1 is MNHEY and CDR2 SVGAGI. CDR3 DNA sequence: TGTGCCAGCAGTTACTCAGGGGGATTCGAGCAGTACTTC. Encoded protein: CASSYSGGFEQYF.

This clonotype was seen a few times. The chain uses TRBV29-1 and TRBJ2-5; D perhaps matches TRBD1 (5 bases). The germline CDR1 and CDR2 sequences are SQVTM and ANQGSEA. V was shortened by 6 bases and J by 4 bases, with 15 bases between the two germline ends. The CDR3 covers 13 residues. This chain's CDR3 is CSVAQGIAETQYF. The DNA of the CDR3 is TGCAGCGTGGCCCAGGGAATCGCAGAGACCCAGTACTTC.